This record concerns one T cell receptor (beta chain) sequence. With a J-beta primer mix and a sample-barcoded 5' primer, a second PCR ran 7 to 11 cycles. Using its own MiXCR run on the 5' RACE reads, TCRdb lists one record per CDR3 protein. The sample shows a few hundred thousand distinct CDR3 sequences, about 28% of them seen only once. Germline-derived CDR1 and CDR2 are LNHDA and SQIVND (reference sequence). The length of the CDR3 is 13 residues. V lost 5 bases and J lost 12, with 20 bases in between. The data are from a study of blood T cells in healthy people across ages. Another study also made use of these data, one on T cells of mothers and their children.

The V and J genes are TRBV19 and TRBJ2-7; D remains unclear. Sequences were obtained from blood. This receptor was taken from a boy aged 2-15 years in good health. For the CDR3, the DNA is TGTGCCAGTAGTGAGGACCTCCAGGCCAGGTGGTACTTC. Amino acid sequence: CASSEDLQARWYF.